This is a list of T cell receptor beta chains from one sample in a study of regulatory T cells in long-lasting Graves disease. TCRdb re-called the multiplex PCR reads through MiXCR, storing one row per CDR3 protein. The table records 350,000 to 450,000 distinct CDR3 sequences, roughly a fifth of them present only once. This sample comprised peripheral blood mononuclear cells (PBMCs), obtained when the disease was refractory, from a patient treated with antithyroid drugs. Receptor source: a female donor with Graves disease. Each CDR3 is given with its conserved first and last residue. The D gene is left open where the match is weak. Clone size appears in some rows only: once, few, many, or a class for an expanded clone.

clone_size,v_call,d_call,j_call,cdr3_nt,cdr3_aa
many,TRBV2,TRBD1,TRBJ2-7,TGTGCCAGCAGTGAATATCGGACAGGGGGCGATGAGCAGTACTTC,CASSEYRTGGDEQYF
few,TRBV7-9,TRBD1,TRBJ1-2,TGTGCCAGCAGCTCAGATCCGACGACAGGGGAAGGCTACACCTTC,CASSSDPTTGEGYTF
few,TRBV5-1,.,TRBJ2-7,TGCGCCAGCAGCCCCGGGACTTCCCAGAAGGGCGAGCAGTACTTC,CASSPGTSQKGEQYF
few,TRBV3-1,.,TRBJ2-5,TGTGCCAGCAGCCAAGCGAGTATCCCCGGAGAGACCCAGTACTTC,CASSQASIPGETQYF
few,TRBV6-5,.,TRBJ1-2,TGTGCCAGCAGTTCAGAGGACAGCGAACGTGGCTACACCTTC,CASSSEDSERGYTF
few,TRBV30,TRBD1,TRBJ1-2,TGTGCCTGGAGCGCCGGACAGGGAGGCTATGGCTACACCTTC,CAWSAGQGGYGYTF
many,TRBV27,TRBD1,TRBJ1-1,TGTGCCAGCAGTTTCGGTTCAGGGGGCGAAGCTTTCTTT,CASSFGSGGEAFF
.,TRBV4-1,TRBD2,TRBJ2-5,TGCGCCAGCAGCTCTCTAGCGGGCCTAACCGGGGAGACCCAGTACTTC,CASSSLAGLTGETQYF
.,TRBV24-1,.,TRBJ2-3,TGTGCCGCAGGGACGAGCACAGATACGCAGTATTTT,CAAGTSTDTQYF
.,TRBV7-9,.,TRBJ2-7,TGTGCCAGCAGCTTAGCCAACACCTACGAGCAGTACTTC,CASSLANTYEQYF
many,TRBV28,.,TRBJ2-4,TGTGCCAGCAGGACGGGAGTGACCAAAAACATTCAGTACTTC,CASRTGVTKNIQYF
.,TRBV4-1,TRBD1,TRBJ2-7,TGCGCCAGCAGCCAGGAAACGGGACAGCATGGCTACGAGCAGTACTTC,CASSQETGQHGYEQYF
.,TRBV29-1,.,TRBJ1-3,TGCAGCGTTGAAGGGCAGGGAGGGGCTGGAAACACCATATATTTT,CSVEGQGGAGNTIYF
.,TRBV20-1,TRBD1,TRBJ2-2,TGCAGTGCTAGAGATTGGAGGACAGGGGCCACCGGGGAGCTGTTTTTT,CSARDWRTGATGELFF
.,TRBV28,TRBD1,TRBJ2-7,TGTGCCAGCAGTCGTGGGACAGGGGATGAGCAGTACTTC,CASSRGTGDEQYF
.,TRBV20-1,.,TRBJ2-2,TGCAGTGCTAGAGATGAAGGAAGGCAGTCCTGGACCGGGGAGCTGTTTTTT,CSARDEGRQSWTGELFF
many,TRBV28,.,TRBJ1-6,TGTGCCAGCAGTTTATTAGGGAGACAGAGCTCCTATAATTCACCCCTCCACTTT,CASSLLGRQSSYNSPLHF
few,TRBV20-1,TRBD2,TRBJ2-3,TGCAGTGCTATAGCGGGAGAGGGCACAGATACGCAGTATTTT,CSAIAGEGTDTQYF
.,TRBV19,TRBD2,TRBJ2-1,TGTGCCAGTAGTATAGTCCCGGGACTAGGTTATGAGCAGTTCTTC,CASSIVPGLGYEQFF
.,TRBV11-2,.,TRBJ2-3,TGTGCCAGCAGCCTTCTCGACTTTAGCACAGATACGCAGTATTTT,CASSLLDFSTDTQYF
.,TRBV28,.,TRBJ2-1,TGTGCCAGCAAGATTGAGGGGGGCTACAATGAGCAGTTCTTC,CASKIEGGYNEQFF
many,TRBV12-3/TRBV12-4,.,TRBJ1-5,TGTGCCAGCAGTTTAGTGGAATCACAGCCCCAGCATTTT,CASSLVESQPQHF
.,TRBV7-9,.,TRBJ1-2,TGTGCCAGCAGCTCCCCTATAGGTACCTATGGCTACACCTTC,CASSSPIGTYGYTF
.,TRBV27,.,TRBJ2-3,TGTGCCAGCTCTCGCCGAAAGGGTCCAGATACGCAGTATTTT,CASSRRKGPDTQYF
.,TRBV29-1,.,TRBJ2-2,TGCAGCGTTGCTCAAATTGTCACCGGGGAGCTGTTTTTT,CSVAQIVTGELFF
few,TRBV3-1,.,TRBJ2-2,TGTGCCAGCAGCCAAGTTTCGCCCACCGGGGAGCTGTTTTTT,CASSQVSPTGELFF
many,TRBV30,.,TRBJ2-7,TGTGCCTGGAGTGCCGACTCCTACGAGCAGTACTTC,CAWSADSYEQYF
many,TRBV20-1,TRBD1,TRBJ2-7,TGCAGTGCGGACGGACAGGAGACCTACGAGCAGTACTTC,CSADGQETYEQYF
many,TRBV28,.,TRBJ1-1,TGTGCCAGCAAGGGACTCTATAGTGAAGCTTTCTTT,CASKGLYSEAFF
few,TRBV11-1,.,TRBJ2-7,TGTGCCAGCAGCCGGGCCGAATCAACCTACGAGCAGTACTTC,CASSRAESTYEQYF
many,TRBV28,TRBD2,TRBJ2-7,TGTGCCAGCAGCCGAACGGGACTAGCCGTCTACGAGCAGTACTTC,CASSRTGLAVYEQYF
.,TRBV6-2/TRBV6-3,TRBD2,TRBJ2-3,TGTGCCAGCAGGAGGGGACTAGCGGCCGGAATGACAGATACGCAGTATTTT,CASRRGLAAGMTDTQYF
many,TRBV28,TRBD1,TRBJ1-5,TGTGCCAGCAGTAGGGACAGGGGGGGCGGTAGCAATCAGCCCCAGCATTTT,CASSRDRGGGSNQPQHF
few,TRBV5-6,.,TRBJ2-7,TGTGCCAGCAGCTCGACCTATTCCTACGAGCAGTACTTC,CASSSTYSYEQYF
.,TRBV6-5,.,TRBJ2-2,TGTGCCAGCAGTTTACCCGGGCTTATCAACACCGGGGAGCTGTTTTTT,CASSLPGLINTGELFF
many,TRBV15,.,TRBJ1-5,TGTGCCACCAGCAGAGGGGGAGGGAATCAGCCCCAGCATTTT,CATSRGGGNQPQHF
many,TRBV15,.,TRBJ2-6,TGTGCCTCCCGAGAATCTGGGGCCAACGTCCTGACTTTC,CASRESGANVLTF
.,TRBV29-1,TRBD1,TRBJ2-7,TGCAGCGTTGAAAGTGCCGGGACAGTCAACACCTACGAGCGGTACTTC,CSVESAGTVNTYERYF
few,TRBV28,.,TRBJ2-3,TGTGCCAGCAGTCGTCCCTCGACTAGCACAGATACGCAGTATTTT,CASSRPSTSTDTQYF
.,TRBV28,.,TRBJ2-3,TGTGCCAGCAGTTTAGACAGGATTCACACAGATACGCAGTATTTT,CASSLDRIHTDTQYF
few,TRBV3-1,.,TRBJ1-6,TGTGCCAGCAGCCCCGGCGACAGTTGGAATACATCCCTCCACTTT,CASSPGDSWNTSLHF
.,TRBV28,.,TRBJ2-3,TGTGCCAGCAGTTTGGTGGGCCTCACAGATACGCAGTATTTT,CASSLVGLTDTQYF
many,TRBV2,.,TRBJ1-1,TGTGCCAGCCTGGACGGGAACACTGAAGCTTTCTTT,CASLDGNTEAFF
.,TRBV10-3,.,TRBJ2-2,TGTGCCATCAAACCGGACGACCCCCGCGTGATGTTTTTT,CAIKPDDPRVMFF
many,TRBV7-8,.,TRBJ2-7,TGTGCCAGCAGCCCAGAGGTGGCAGGGGCTAGAGAGCAGTACTTC,CASSPEVAGAREQYF
.,TRBV24-1,TRBD1,TRBJ2-1,TGTGCCACCAGTGGTCCGGGACAGTCCTACAATGAGCAGTTCTTC,CATSGPGQSYNEQFF
many,TRBV20-1,.,TRBJ1-2,TGCAGTGCGGGGGACTCCGCCAGGGGCTACACCTTC,CSAGDSARGYTF
.,TRBV10-3,.,TRBJ2-5,TGTGCCATCAGTGTGGGGGCCAACGGTGAGACCCAGTACTTC,CAISVGANGETQYF
.,TRBV7-2,.,TRBJ2-3,TGTGCCAGCAGACAGAACACAGATACGCAGTATTTT,CASRQNTDTQYF
few,TRBV20-1,.,TRBJ1-4,TGCAGTGCTAGAAGTTTGGGCACGGTGGGCGAAAAACTGTTTTTT,CSARSLGTVGEKLFF
.,TRBV25-1,.,TRBJ2-7,TGTGCCAGCAGTGAATATTTTTCCTACGAGCAGTACTTC,CASSEYFSYEQYF
many,TRBV12-3/TRBV12-4,TRBD1,TRBJ2-2,TGTGCCAGCAGGACCGGGACAGGGGGCTCCGGGGAGCTGTTTTTT,CASRTGTGGSGELFF